Presented here are 9 T cell receptor beta chains from one specimen sequenced in a study of OX40 agonist ivuxolimab in advanced cancers. The assay was immunoSEQ multiplex PCR, and TCRdb's table has in-frame clones only and misses some. The profile shows 70,000 or so clones, approximately 81% of them singletons. The sample was CD4+ or CD8+ T cells sorted from blood, taken in a trial of the OX40 agonist ivuxolimab. Receptors originate from an adult with an advanced solid tumor such as melanoma, head and neck, liver or kidney cancer.

V is TRBV30 and J is TRBJ1-2; possibly TRBD1 for D (5 bases). The CDR3 runs 11 residues. Trimming shortened V by 5 bases and J by 9 bases, and 13 bases separated the two germline ends. Germline lookup yields CDR1 GTSNPN and CDR2 SVGIG (reference sequence). Here the CDR3 reads CAWGQVRRYTF. CDR3 DNA sequence: TGTGCCTGGGGACAAGTTCGACGCTACACCTTC.

This chain links TRBV2 with TRBJ1-5; tentatively, D is TRBD1 (6 bases). The V and J ends lost 7 bases and 4 bases respectively, with 11 bases between them. This CDR3 region has 13 residues. CDR1 and CDR2 (germline): SNHLY, FYNNEI. CDR3 protein: CASTRTENQPQHF. DNA for the CDR3: TGTGCCAGCACCAGGACAGAGAATCAGCCCCAGCATTTT.

The chain has TRBV5-5 and TRBJ2-1, with D possibly TRBD2 on 7 matching bases. The V and J ends lost 4 bases and 1 base respectively, with 18 bases between them. The length of the CDR3 is 17 residues. Germline V gene lookup returns CDR1 SGHKS and CDR2 YYEKEE (reference sequence). CDR3 residues: CASSPYLGGASYNEQFF. The CDR3 DNA reads as TGTGCCAGCAGCCCCTACCTAGGGGGGGCATCCTACAATGAGCAGTTCTTC.

This chain uses TRBV11-2 with TRBJ1-1; a weak D match, TRBD1 (5 bases). The CDR3 loop spans 14 amino acids. The germline V gene encodes CDR1 SGHAT and CDR2 FQNNGV. V shed 1 base and J shed 4 bases, with 10 bases lying between them. The CDR3 loop reads CASSLGWGGTEAFF. Written as DNA, the CDR3 is TGTGCCAGCAGCTTAGGGTGGGGGGGCACTGAAGCTTTCTTT.

Remarks on this clone: This same CDR3 is encoded by further DNA sequences in the sample. V usage is TRBV5-6 and J usage is TRBJ1-6, with D unclear. The V gene's germline CDR1 is SGHDT and CDR2 YYEEEE. The V and J ends lost 0 bases and 7 bases respectively, with 5 bases between them. This CDR3 has 13 residues. For the CDR3, the DNA is TGTGCCAGCAGCTTGGTTAGGAATTCACCCCTCCACTTT. Protein product: CASSLVRNSPLHF. Full variable domain (outside the CDR3, taken from reference TRBV5-6 and TRBJ1-6): DAGVTQSPTHLIKTRGQQVTLRCSPKSGHDTVSWYQQALGQGPQFIFQYYEEEERQRGNFPDRFSGHQFPNYSSELNVNALLLGDSALYLCASSLVRNSPLHFGNGTRLTVT.

The DNA for the CDR3 is TGTGCCAGCAGCCAAGGACTAGCGGAAAACACCGGGGAGCTGTTTTTT. It yields the protein CASSQGLAENTGELFF. This chain links TRBV5-4 with TRBJ2-2, with 10 bases identical to TRBD2. Trimming took 4 bases from V and 2 from J; bases not matched to a gene: 5. The germline V gene encodes CDR1 SGHNT and CDR2 YYREEE (reference sequence). This CDR3 comprises 16 residues.

Worth noting for this clone: Other nucleotide sequences from this sample produce the same CDR3. The gene calls are TRBV6-1 and TRBJ2-7; the D is unclear. The CDR3 has 11 residues. The germline gives CDR1 MNHNS, CDR2 SASEGT. Between the trimmed V and J ends, which lost 6 bases and 2 bases, there was a span of 5 bases. The DNA for the CDR3 is TGTGCCAGCAGCCAGACCTACGAGCAGTACTTC. Amino acid sequence: CASSQTYEQYF.

This sequence joins TRBV10-3 and TRBJ2-3, with a tentative D call TRBD2 (6 bases). Germline assignment: CDR1 ENHRY and CDR2 SYGVKD. This CDR3 is 16 amino acids long. V was pared by 3 bases and J by 2 bases, with 15 bases between. The DNA for the CDR3 is TGTGCCATCAGTGAATCCCTTAGCGGATACACAGATACGCAGTATTTT. Its translation: CAISESLSGYTDTQYF.

The chain carries TRBV10-3 and TRBJ2-3; 8 nucleotides align to TRBD2. V shed 2 bases and J 4 bases; nucleotides not matched to a gene: 8. CDR3 length equals 16 residues. Germline V gene lookup returns CDR1 ENHRY and CDR2 SYGVKD. In DNA, the CDR3 is TGTGCCATCAGTGAGGAGGGACTAGTGAGCGCAGATACGCAGTATTTT. Protein product: CAISEEGLVSADTQYF.